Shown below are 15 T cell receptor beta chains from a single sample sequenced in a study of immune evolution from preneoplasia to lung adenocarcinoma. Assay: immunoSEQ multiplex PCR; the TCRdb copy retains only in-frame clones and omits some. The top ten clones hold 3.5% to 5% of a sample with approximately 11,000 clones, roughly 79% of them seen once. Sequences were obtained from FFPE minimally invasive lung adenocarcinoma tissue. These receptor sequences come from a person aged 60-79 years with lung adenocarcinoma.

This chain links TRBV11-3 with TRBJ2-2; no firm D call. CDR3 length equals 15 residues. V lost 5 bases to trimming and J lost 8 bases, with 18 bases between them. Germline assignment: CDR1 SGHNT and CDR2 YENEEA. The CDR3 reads CASSPHNSPGGELFF. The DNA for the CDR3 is TGTGCCAGCAGCCCCCACAACAGTCCTGGGGGGGAGCTGTTTTTT.

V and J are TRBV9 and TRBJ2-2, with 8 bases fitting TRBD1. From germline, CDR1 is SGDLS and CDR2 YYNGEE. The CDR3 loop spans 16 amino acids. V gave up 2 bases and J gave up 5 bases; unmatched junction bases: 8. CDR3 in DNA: TGTGCCAGCAGCGTCGGGACAGGTCAAGGAACCGGGGAGCTGTTTTTT. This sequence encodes CASSVGTGQGTGELFF.

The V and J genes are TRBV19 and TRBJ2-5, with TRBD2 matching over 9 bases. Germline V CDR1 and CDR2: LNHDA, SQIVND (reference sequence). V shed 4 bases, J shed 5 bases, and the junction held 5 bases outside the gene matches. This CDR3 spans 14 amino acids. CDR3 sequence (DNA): TGTGCCAGTAGTAGTGCGGGGGGGATGGAGACCCAGTACTTC. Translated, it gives CASSSAGGMETQYF.

The DNA of the CDR3 is TGTGCCACAACAAGGGCCTACGAGCAGTACTTC. It translates to CATTRAYEQYF. The J gene is TRBJ2-7, the V gene TRBV7-9; D gene ambiguous. V shed 10 bases and J shed 2 bases, with 9 bases lying between them. This CDR3 has 11 amino acids. The V gene's germline CDR1 is SEHNR and CDR2 FQNEAQ (reference sequence).

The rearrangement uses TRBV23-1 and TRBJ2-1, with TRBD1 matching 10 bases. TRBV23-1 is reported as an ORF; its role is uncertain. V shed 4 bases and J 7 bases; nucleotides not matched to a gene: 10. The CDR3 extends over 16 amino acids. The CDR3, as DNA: TGCGCCAGCAGTCGAACCCGGGACAGGGGTATGAATGAGCAGTTCTTC. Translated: CASSRTRDRGMNEQFF.

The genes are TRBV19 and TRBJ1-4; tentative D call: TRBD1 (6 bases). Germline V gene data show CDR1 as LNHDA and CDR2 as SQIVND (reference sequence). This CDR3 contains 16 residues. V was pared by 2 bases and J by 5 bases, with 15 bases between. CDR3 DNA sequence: TGTGCCAGTAGTATAAGGTTCGGACAGAAAAATGAAAAACTGTTTTTT. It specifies CASSIRFGQKNEKLFF.

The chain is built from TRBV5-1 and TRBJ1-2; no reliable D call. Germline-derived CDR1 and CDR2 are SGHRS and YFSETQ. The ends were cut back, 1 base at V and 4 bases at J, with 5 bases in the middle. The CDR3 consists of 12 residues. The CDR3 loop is CASSLSGYGYTF. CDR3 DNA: TGCGCCAGCAGCTTGTCTGGCTATGGCTACACCTTC.

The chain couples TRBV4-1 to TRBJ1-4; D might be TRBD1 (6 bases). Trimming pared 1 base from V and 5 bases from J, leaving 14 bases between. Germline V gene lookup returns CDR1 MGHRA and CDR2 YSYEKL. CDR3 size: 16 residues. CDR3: CASSQVTTGGNEKLFF. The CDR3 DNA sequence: TGCGCCAGCAGCCAAGTAACGACAGGAGGGAATGAAAAACTGTTTTTT.

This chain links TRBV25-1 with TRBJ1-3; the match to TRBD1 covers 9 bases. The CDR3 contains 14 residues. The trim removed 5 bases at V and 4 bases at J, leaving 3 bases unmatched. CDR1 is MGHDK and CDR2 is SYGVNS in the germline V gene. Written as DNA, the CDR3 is TGTGCCAGCAGTCAAACAGGGGGCGGAAACACCATATATTTT. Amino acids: CASSQTGGGNTIYF.

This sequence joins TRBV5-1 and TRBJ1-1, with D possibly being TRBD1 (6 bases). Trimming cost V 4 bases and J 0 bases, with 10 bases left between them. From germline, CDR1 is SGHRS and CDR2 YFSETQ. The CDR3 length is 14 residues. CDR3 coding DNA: TGCGCCAGCAGCACTACAGGGTTGAACACTGAAGCTTTCTTT. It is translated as CASSTTGLNTEAFF.

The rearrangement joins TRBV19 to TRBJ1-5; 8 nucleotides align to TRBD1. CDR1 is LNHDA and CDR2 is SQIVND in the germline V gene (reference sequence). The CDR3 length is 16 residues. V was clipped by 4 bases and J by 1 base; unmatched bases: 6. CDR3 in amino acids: CASSTTDRVSNQPQHF. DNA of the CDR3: TGTGCCAGTAGTACCACGGACAGGGTGAGCAATCAGCCCCAGCATTTT.

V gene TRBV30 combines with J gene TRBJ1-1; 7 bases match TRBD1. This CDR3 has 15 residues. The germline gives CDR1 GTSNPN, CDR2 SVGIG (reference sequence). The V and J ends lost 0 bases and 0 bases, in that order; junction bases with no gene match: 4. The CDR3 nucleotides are TGTGCCTGGAGTGTAAAGGGGGCTTTGAACACTGAAGCTTTCTTT. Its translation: CAWSVKGALNTEAFF.

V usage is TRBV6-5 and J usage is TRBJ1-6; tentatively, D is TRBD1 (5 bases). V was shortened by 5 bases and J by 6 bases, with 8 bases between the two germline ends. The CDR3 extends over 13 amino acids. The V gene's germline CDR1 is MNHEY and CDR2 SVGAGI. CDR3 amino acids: CASSGTANSPLHF. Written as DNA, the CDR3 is TGTGCCAGCAGTGGGACTGCTAATTCACCCCTCCACTTT.

Here the CDR3 reads CASSFIDRTNQPQHF. Here the CDR3 DNA reads TGTGCCAGCAGTTTCATAGACAGGACTAATCAGCCCCAGCATTTT. This chain links TRBV28 with TRBJ1-5; weak D call: TRBD1 (6 bases). Germline values: CDR1 MDHEN, CDR2 SYDVKM. V shed 3 bases and J shed 4 bases, with 13 bases lying between them. This CDR3 has 15 residues.

CDR3: CASSTAGETQYF. CDR3 nucleotides: TGTGCCAGCAGTACAGCGGGTGAGACCCAGTACTTC. This sequence joins TRBV28 and TRBJ2-5, with a possible D match to TRBD2 (6 bases). This CDR3 spans 12 amino acids. V was cut by 5 bases and J by 5 bases, with 9 bases left in between. CDR1 is MDHEN, CDR2 SYDVKM, per germline.